The clone carrying this TCR beta chain was found a few times. Its antigen is as yet unknown. Germline-derived CDR1 and CDR2 are MNHEY and SVGEGT. CDR3 length: 17 residues. J lost 8 bases, V lost 6 bases, and 13 bases had no gene match. This specimen comes from a study of response to subunit inactivated influenza vaccine. Study-wide results and caveats: The authors suggested that every seasonal influenza vaccination recruits few new T cells.

TCRdb redid the calling of the RT-PCR reads with MiXCR, one entry per CDR3 protein. In the table there are fewer than 600,000 distinct CDR3 sequences, 6% to 9% of which are singletons. V usage is TRBV6-2 or TRBV6-3 and J usage is TRBJ1-6, with TRBD1 matching 10 bases. The input for sequencing was PBMCs from blood, taken roughly 24 months after vaccination. This clonotype originated in a man between 50 and 75 years old who received an inactivated influenza vaccine. The CDR3 DNA reads TGTGCCAGCAGCCTCCGGCGACAGGGGGCCTCCGATTCACCCCTCCACTTT. It is translated as CASSLRRQGASDSPLHF.